The T cell receptor (beta chain) described here comes from a study of Ad26.COV2.S vaccination and SARS-CoV-2 variants. As for the study in general: Vaccine-arm donor from the placebo-controlled COV1001 Ad26.COV2.S trial. The vaccine Ad26.COV2.S was put into the muscle once, or twice with 56 days between.

Produced via immunoSEQ multiplex PCR; TCRdb's table is partial and in-frame only. The sample lists over 250,000 clones, 70% to 90% occurring once. Documented treatment: around 19 received Ad26.COV2.S at low or high dose, single or two shots; 5 received placebo; per-sample allocation not given. Collection of the samples took place on day 63 after the first injection of vaccine or placebo. The specimen comprised peripheral blood, sampled in a trial of Ad26.COV2.S vaccine versus placebo. This receptor was taken from a person aged 18-65 years who received the Ad26.COV2.S COVID-19 vaccine or a placebo.

The DNA of the CDR3 is TGTGCCAGCAGTTACTCCGGGACAGCCACCTACGAGCAGTACTTC. Protein product: CASSYSGTATYEQYF. The rearrangement uses TRBV6-5 and TRBJ2-7; 7 bases fit TRBD1. Germline V gene data show CDR1 as MNHEY and CDR2 as SVGAGI. V was clipped by 0 bases and J by 2 bases; unmatched bases: 4. The CDR3 is 15 residues long.